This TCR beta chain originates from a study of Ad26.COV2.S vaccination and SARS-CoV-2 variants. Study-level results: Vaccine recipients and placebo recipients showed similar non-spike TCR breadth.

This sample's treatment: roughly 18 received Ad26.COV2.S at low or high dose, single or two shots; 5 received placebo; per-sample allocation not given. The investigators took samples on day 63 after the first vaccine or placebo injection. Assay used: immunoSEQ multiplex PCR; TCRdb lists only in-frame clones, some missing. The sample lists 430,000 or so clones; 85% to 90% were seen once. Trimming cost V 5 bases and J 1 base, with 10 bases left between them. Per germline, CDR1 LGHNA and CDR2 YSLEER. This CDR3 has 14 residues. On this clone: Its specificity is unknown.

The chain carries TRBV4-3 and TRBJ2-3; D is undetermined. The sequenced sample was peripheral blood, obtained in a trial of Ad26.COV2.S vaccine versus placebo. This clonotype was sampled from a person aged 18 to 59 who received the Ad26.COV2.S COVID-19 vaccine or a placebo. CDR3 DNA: TGCGCCAGCAGCGGGTCTGGGGGCACAGATACGCAGTATTTT. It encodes CASSGSGGTDTQYF.